The 4 T cell receptor beta chains below all came from one sample that was sequenced in a study of neurological immune-mediated disorders. TCRdb fed the 5' RACE reads into MiXCR, producing one record per CDR3 protein. The data contain approximately 70,000 distinct CDR3 sequences, around 3.9% of them seen just once; the ten biggest clones take up 1.3%. Sequencing used PBMCs. The receptors were sampled from a man younger than 40 with multiple sclerosis.

In its sample, this clonotype was seen many times. V is TRBV5-1 and J is TRBJ2-4; TRBD2 matches 11 bases. After removal of 0 bases from V and 0 bases from J, the junction contained 14 bases not matched to a gene. The CDR3 is made up of 21 amino acids. CDR1 SGHRS and CDR2 YFSETQ come from the germline V gene. The CDR3 bases are TGCGCCAGCAGCTTGGCCGTAGCGGGGGGGCCGAGGGGCCTAGCCAAAAACATTCAGTACTTC. Its translation is CASSLAVAGGPRGLAKNIQYF.

Ten or more counts support this clonotype. This chain joins TRBV5-1 and TRBJ1-4, with D possibly matching TRBD1 (5 bases). CDR3 length: 14 amino acids. CDR1 is SGHRS and CDR2 is YFSETQ in the germline V gene. V was shortened by 0 bases and J by 8 bases, with 11 bases between the two germline ends. In DNA, the CDR3 is TGCGCCAGCAGCTTGGGGACACCCGACGAAAAACTGTTTTTT. This translates into CASSLGTPDEKLFF. Variable domain in full (rest from reference TRBV5-1 and TRBJ1-4): KAGVTQTPRYLIKTRGQQVTLSCSPISGHRSVSWYQQTPGQGLQFLFEYFSETQRNKGNFPGRFSGRQFSNSRSEMNVSTLELGDSALYLCASSLGTPDEKLFFGSGTQLSVL.

This clonotype was found many times. The chain employs TRBV7-2 and TRBJ2-3; D remains unclear. CDR3 length equals 15 residues. Germline V gene data show CDR1 as SGHTA and CDR2 as FQGNSA. V was trimmed by 4 bases and J by 0 bases, leaving 11 bases between them. The CDR3 sequence: CASSSQRDSTDTQYF. CDR3 in DNA: TGTGCCAGCAGCTCCCAAAGAGACAGCACAGATACGCAGTATTTT.

This clonotype was observed many times. V and J are TRBV12-3 or TRBV12-4 and TRBJ1-5; D not resolved. The length of the CDR3 is 13 residues. The V gene lost 7 bases and the J gene lost 6 bases, with 13 bases spanning the gap. CDR3 loop: CASTMGISQPQHF. CDR3 DNA sequence: TGTGCCAGCACCATGGGGATTAGTCAGCCCCAGCATTTT.